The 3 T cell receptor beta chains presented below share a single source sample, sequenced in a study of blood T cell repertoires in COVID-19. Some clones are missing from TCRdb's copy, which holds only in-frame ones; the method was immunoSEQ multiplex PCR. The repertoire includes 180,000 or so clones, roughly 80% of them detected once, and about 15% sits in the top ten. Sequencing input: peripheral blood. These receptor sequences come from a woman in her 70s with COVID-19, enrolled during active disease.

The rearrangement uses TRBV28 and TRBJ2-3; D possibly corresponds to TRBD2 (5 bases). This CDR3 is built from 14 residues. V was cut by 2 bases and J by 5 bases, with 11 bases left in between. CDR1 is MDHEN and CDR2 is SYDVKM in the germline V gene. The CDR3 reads CASSLSGSGDTQYF. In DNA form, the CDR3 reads TGTGCCAGCAGTTTAAGTGGGAGTGGAGATACGCAGTATTTT.

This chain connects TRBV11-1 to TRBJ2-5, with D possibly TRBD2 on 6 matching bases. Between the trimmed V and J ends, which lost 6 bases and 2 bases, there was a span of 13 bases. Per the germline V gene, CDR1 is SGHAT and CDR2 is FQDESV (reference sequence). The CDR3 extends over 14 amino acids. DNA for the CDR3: TGTGCCAGCAGGGGGCGGGGATTTCAAGAGACCCAGTACTTC. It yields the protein CASRGRGFQETQYF.

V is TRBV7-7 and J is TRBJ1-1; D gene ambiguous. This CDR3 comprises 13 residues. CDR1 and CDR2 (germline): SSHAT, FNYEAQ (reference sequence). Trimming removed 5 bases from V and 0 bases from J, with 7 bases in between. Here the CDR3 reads CASSVNMNTEAFF. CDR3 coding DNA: TGTGCCAGCAGCGTAAACATGAACACTGAAGCTTTCTTT.